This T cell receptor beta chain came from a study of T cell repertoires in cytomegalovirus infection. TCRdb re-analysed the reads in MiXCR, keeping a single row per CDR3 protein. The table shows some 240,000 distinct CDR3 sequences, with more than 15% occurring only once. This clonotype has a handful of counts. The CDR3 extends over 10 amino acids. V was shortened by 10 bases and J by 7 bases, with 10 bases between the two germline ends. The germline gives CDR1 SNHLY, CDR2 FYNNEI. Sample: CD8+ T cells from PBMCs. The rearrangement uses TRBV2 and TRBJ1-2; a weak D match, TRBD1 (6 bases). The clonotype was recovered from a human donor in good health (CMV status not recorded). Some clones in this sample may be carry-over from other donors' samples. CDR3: CATHRVGYTF. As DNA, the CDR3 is TGTGCCACCCACAGGGTTGGCTACACCTTC. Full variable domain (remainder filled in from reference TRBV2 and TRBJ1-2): EPEVTQTPSHQVTQMGQEVILRCVPISNHLYFYWYRQILGQKVEFLVSFYNNEISEKSEIFDDQFSVERPDGSNFTLKIRSTKLEDSAMYFCATHRVGYTFGSGTRLTVV.